This T cell receptor (beta chain) was sequenced in a study of T cells in Graves' hyperthyroidism and ophthalmopathy. This clonotype was recorded a few times. TCR beta CDR3 regions were amplified from RNA transcripts. A first-round RT-PCR of the TCR CDR3 used the HTBI primer set. TCRdb redid the calling of the multiplex PCR reads with MiXCR, one entry per CDR3 protein. Among roughly 660,000 distinct CDR3 sequences listed, roughly a sixth were seen once. Germline V gives CDR1 SGHTA, CDR2 FQGTGA. Losses at the gene ends were 2 bases for V and 7 bases for J; bases not matched to a gene: 4. CDR3 length: 13 amino acids.

The source material was blood. The genes are TRBV7-3 and TRBJ2-7; 8 nucleotides line up with TRBD1. This sequence was found in a man aged 50 to 59 with Graves' hyperthyroidism. This chain's CDR3 is CASSLRRGHEQYF. For the CDR3, the DNA is TGTGCCAGCAGCTTACGCAGGGGGCATGAGCAGTACTTC.